These 6 T cell receptor beta chains were all obtained from the same sample, sequenced in a study of low-dose radiotherapy and immunotherapy resistance in tumors. Time point given: after trial treatment. The treatment was: LDRT plus nivolumab, ipilimumab, low-dose cyclophosphamide and aspirin (RACIN trial). Primers targeting TRAV and TRBV primed first-strand cDNA, covering alpha and beta chains. The authors ran 15 to 20 PCR cycles to amplify TCRs with a constant-region primer and V-primer adapter. TCRdb reprocessed the reads with MiXCR, giving one entry per CDR3 protein. The data contain about 60,000 distinct CDR3 sequences, about 23% of them singletons. The input for sequencing was PBMCs, taken after low-dose radiotherapy plus immunotherapy. The receptors were gathered from a male donor with prostate cancer.

As to this clonotype: No DNA is shown, since the ends of the CDR3 on it are uncertain; the CDR3 is the one TCRdb lists. This chain connects TRBV6-1 to TRBJ2-2; TRBD1, the table's D call, lacks a check against the DNA. Including both end residues, the CDR3 is 13 amino acids long. Germline lookup yields CDR1 MNHNS and CDR2 SASEGT. CDR3 loop: CASRDLTGELFFF.

This clonotype was seen a handful of times. CDR3 sequence: CASSFQAGGPETQYF. DNA for the CDR3: TGTGCCAGCAGCTTTCAAGCGGGGGGGCCAGAGACCCAGTACTTC. The chain uses TRBV5-5 and TRBJ2-5, with 10 bases aligning to TRBD2. Germline CDR1 reads SGHKS; CDR2 reads YYEKEE (reference sequence). This CDR3 has 15 amino acids. V lost 2 bases to trimming and J lost 4 bases; unmatched junction nucleotides: 5.

This clonotype was counted many times. V is TRBV12-3 or TRBV12-4 and J is TRBJ2-1; no reliable D call. The CDR3 spans 12 residues. Trimming took off 3 bases at V and 7 bases at J, with 7 bases between the two ends. Here the CDR3 DNA reads TGTGCCAGCAGTTTTTTCTTTAATGAGCAGTTCTTC. Its translation: CASSFFFNEQFF.

This clonotype has a count of ten or more. V and J are TRBV2 and TRBJ2-2; TRBD1 might be the D (7 bases). V lost 8 bases and J lost 1, with 11 bases in between. From germline, CDR1 is SNHLY and CDR2 FYNNEI. The CDR3 spans 14 residues. In nucleotides, the CDR3 is TGTGCCAGCGCGGGACAGCGGAACACCGGGGAGCTGTTTTTT. The encoded protein is CASAGQRNTGELFF.

The sample holds many counts of this clonotype. This chain connects TRBV5-4 to TRBJ2-3; D is unresolved. The CDR3 is 12 amino acids. The V gene's germline CDR1 is SGHNT and CDR2 YYREEE (reference sequence). V was clipped by 4 bases and J by 4 bases, with 7 bases between them. The chain's CDR3 is CASSLGADTQYF. Here the CDR3 DNA reads TGTGCCAGCAGCCTTGGGGCAGATACGCAGTATTTT.

Turning to this clonotype: Given a far larger clone just one base away, this is likely a sequencing read error. The chain recombines TRBV5-3 with TRBJ2-2; 9 bases map to TRBD1. TRBV5-3 is an open reading frame, and its role is uncertain. The CDR3 extends over 14 amino acids. Losses at the gene ends were 9 bases for V and 4 bases for J; bases not matched to a gene: 7. The CDR3 sequence is CANSWGQGTGELFF. Here the CDR3 DNA reads TGTGCCAACAGCTGGGGACAGGGCACCGGGGAGCTGTTTTTT.